The 21 T cell receptor beta chains listed next were all sequenced from one sample in a study of T cells after yellow fever vaccination. TCRdb reprocessed the 5' RACE reads with MiXCR, giving one entry per CDR3 protein. The table has 250,000 to 400,000 distinct CDR3 sequences, about 4% seen once; the top ten hold about 22%. This sample comprised PBMCs, obtained 5 days after the yellow fever booster vaccination. All receptors come from a man between 18 and 35 years old who received the YFV17D yellow fever vaccine.

At least ten counts were recorded for this clonotype. The CDR3 region is CSARFGSINTIYF. CDR3 coding DNA: TGCAGTGCTAGATTTGGCAGTATTAACACCATATATTTT. The chain employs TRBV20-1 and TRBJ1-3; the D is unclear. Per the germline V gene, CDR1 is DFQATT and CDR2 is SNEGSKA (reference sequence). This CDR3 region has 13 residues. The V gene lost 2 bases and the J gene lost 7 bases, with 12 bases spanning the gap.

Many counts were recorded for this clonotype. One end of the junction does not line up with germline, which may come from a read error. This chain links TRBV5-1 with TRBJ1-5, with D hard to call. The CDR3 is 14 residues long. Germline loops: CDR1 SGHRS, CDR2 YFSETQ. The CDR3 sequence is CASSLGGGNQPQHF. CDR3 nucleotides: TGTGCCAGCAGCTTGGGAGGAGGAAATCAGCCCCAGCATTTT.

This clonotype has just a few counts. The V call is TRBV20-1, the J call TRBJ2-3; 11 nucleotides align to TRBD2. Germline CDR1 and CDR2: DFQATT and SNEGSKA (reference sequence). V gave up 6 bases and J gave up 0 bases; unmatched junction bases: 5. The CDR3 consists of 15 residues. The CDR3 bases are TGCAGTGCCCCGGGACTAGCGGCTAGCACAGATACGCAGTATTTT. Translated, it gives CSAPGLAASTDTQYF.

This clonotype was observed a handful of times. A much larger clone differs from this one at a single base, so this may be a read error. This chain joins TRBV7-2 and TRBJ1-2; D gene unclear. Trimming stripped 2 bases from V and 8 bases from J, with 9 bases between. This CDR3 contains 12 residues. Germline CDR1 is SGHTA and CDR2 is FQGNSA. As DNA, the CDR3 is TGTGCCAGCAGCTTACGTCCTTGGGGCTACACCTTC. Translating it yields CASSLRPWGYTF.

This clonotype was seen only a few times. The CDR3 protein is CASRAPAKNIQYF. The CDR3 nucleotides read TGTGCCAGCAGGGCCCCGGCCAAAAACATTCAGTACTTC. The V and J genes are TRBV6-1 and TRBJ2-4; D is uncertain. Trimming cost V 6 bases and J 1 base, with 7 bases left between them. Germline assignment: CDR1 MNHNS and CDR2 SASEGT. CDR3 length: 13 amino acids.

This clonotype occurred a few times. The CDR3 sequence: CSATGTGTYEQYF. CDR3 sequence (DNA): TGCAGTGCTACTGGGACAGGGACCTACGAGCAGTACTTC. The chain combines TRBV20-1 with TRBJ2-7; TRBD1 agrees at 9 bases. CDR1 DFQATT and CDR2 SNEGSKA come from the germline V gene (reference sequence). This CDR3 region has 13 residues. With 4 bases clipped from V and 2 bases from J, the junction kept 3 bases outside the gene matches.

This clonotype was counted between two and nine times. The V and J genes are TRBV28 and TRBJ1-6, with no clear D. The germline gives CDR1 MDHEN, CDR2 SYDVKM. This CDR3 has 16 residues. V lost 6 bases to trimming and J lost 0 bases, with 12 bases between them. CDR3 nucleotides: TGTGCCAGCAGCCCGTACCCGCTCTCCTATAATTCACCCCTCCACTTT. This encodes CASSPYPLSYNSPLHF.

This clonotype was detected ten times or more. The chain uses TRBV27 and TRBJ2-5; 10 nucleotides align to TRBD2. Germline trimming cut 5 bases from V and 2 bases from J; bases unmatched to any gene: 11. This CDR3 spans 17 amino acids. In germline, CDR1 is MNHEY, CDR2 SMNVEV (reference sequence). The DNA of the CDR3 is TGTGCCAGCAGTCTCCACCCTAGCGGGGGCCCTCAAGAGACCCAGTACTTC. Translation gives CASSLHPSGGPQETQYF.

The rearrangement joins TRBV7-8 to TRBJ1-5, with D hard to call. The CDR3 contains 15 residues. V was shortened by 1 base and J by 1 base, with 8 bases between the two germline ends. Per the germline V gene, CDR1 is SGHVS and CDR2 is FQNEAQ. The CDR3 reads CASSLEMVSNQPQHF. CDR3 sequence (DNA): TGTGCCAGCAGCTTAGAAATGGTCAGCAATCAGCCCCAGCATTTT.

The chain recombines TRBV3-1 with TRBJ1-2; a possible D gene is TRBD1 (6 bases). The CDR3 has 17 residues. Germline-derived CDR1 and CDR2 are LGHDT and YNNKEL (reference sequence). V was clipped by 1 base and J by 8 bases, with 23 bases between them. The CDR3 bases are TGTGCCAGCAGCCAAGTTACGGGATCGGCAGGGGTGAGCGGCTACACCTTC. Its protein product is CASSQVTGSAGVSGYTF.

This clonotype has more than one count but fewer than ten. The chain couples TRBV5-1 to TRBJ1-5; D is undetermined. Trimming left V 4 bases short and J 7 bases short, with 12 bases between. Germline lookup yields CDR1 SGHRS and CDR2 YFSETQ. CDR3 length: 13 amino acids. The CDR3 sequence: CASSRTPGQPQHF. DNA of the CDR3: TGCGCCAGCAGCCGAACCCCTGGGCAGCCCCAGCATTTT.

Only a few counts were recorded for this clonotype. The chain carries TRBV27 and TRBJ1-1; D may be TRBD1 (6 bases). This CDR3 has 17 amino acids. V lost 0 bases, J lost 1 base, and 15 bases lay in between. Germline assignment: CDR1 MNHEY and CDR2 SMNVEV (reference sequence). In nucleotides, the CDR3 is TGTGCCAGCAGTTTATCGGTCGGCTCAGGGGAGAACACTGAAGCTTTCTTT. Residues: CASSLSVGSGENTEAFF.

The chain employs TRBV5-5 and TRBJ2-1, with no clear D. The CDR3 covers 15 residues. The V gene's germline CDR1 is SGHKS and CDR2 YYEKEE (reference sequence). The V and J ends lost 6 bases and 0 bases respectively, with 13 bases between them. The CDR3 nucleotides read TGTGCCAGCATCTCAACGGCAATCTCCTACAATGAGCAGTTCTTC. Translation gives CASISTAISYNEQFF.

V gene TRBV4-2 combines with J gene TRBJ2-1, with D possibly matching TRBD2 (5 bases). This CDR3 is built from 14 residues. The germline gives CDR1 LGHNA, CDR2 YNFKEQ. With 1 base removed from V and 5 bases from J, the gap between germline ends came to 9 bases. CDR3 nucleotide sequence: TGTGCCAGCAGCCAAGGGACGACTAACAATGAGCAGTTCTTC. It yields the protein CASSQGTTNNEQFF.

Many counts were recorded for this clonotype. The rearrangement uses TRBV30 and TRBJ2-5, with D perhaps TRBD1 (5 bases). There are 13 residues in the CDR3. CDR1 and CDR2 from the germline V gene are GTSNPN and SVGIG (reference sequence). V shed 3 bases and J shed 1 base, with 9 bases lying between them. In DNA, the CDR3 is TGTGCCTGGAGAGGGGCCTTCCAAGAGACCCAGTACTTC. It yields the protein CAWRGAFQETQYF.

This clonotype was counted between two and nine times. The V and J genes are TRBV20-1 and TRBJ2-3; maybe TRBD1 (6 bases). The V and J ends lost 4 bases and 2 bases respectively, with 25 bases between them. Germline CDR1 and CDR2: DFQATT and SNEGSKA (reference sequence). CDR3 length equals 18 residues. The CDR3 DNA follows: TGCAGTGCTAATAGCCCAGGCACCAAATGGGGGCCCACAGATACGCAGTATTTT. Its protein is CSANSPGTKWGPTDTQYF.

The chain carries TRBV10-1 and TRBJ2-1; D remains ambiguous. The CDR3 covers 16 residues. Germline CDR1 reads WNHNN; CDR2 reads SYGVQD (reference sequence). V was shortened by 2 bases and J by 7 bases, with 18 bases between the two germline ends. The CDR3 coding sequence is TGCGCCAGCAGTGAGGCGGTTCTGGGGATCCGGAATGAGCAGTTCTTC. It yields the protein CASSEAVLGIRNEQFF.

This clonotype was detected only a few times. The chain uses TRBV4-3 and TRBJ2-7; tentatively, D is TRBD1 (7 bases). The V gene lost 0 bases and the J gene lost 2 bases, with 14 bases spanning the gap. The CDR3 is 16 residues long. Germline V lookup: CDR1 LGHNA, CDR2 YSLEER. The CDR3 loop is CASSQDNGRGAYEQYF. The CDR3 region has the DNA TGCGCCAGCAGCCAAGATAATGGCAGGGGGGCCTACGAGCAGTACTTC.

This clonotype has a handful of counts. This chain joins TRBV25-1 and TRBJ2-7; D is perhaps TRBD1 (6 bases). The CDR3 is made up of 13 amino acids. V lost 1 base to trimming and J lost 6 bases, with 10 bases between them. Germline CDR1 and CDR2: MGHDK and SYGVNS. CDR3: CASSESTGTEQYV. CDR3 coding DNA: TGTGCCAGCAGTGAATCAACAGGGACCGAGCAGTACGTC.

This clonotype was seen more than once but under ten times. The chain has TRBV4-3 and TRBJ2-3, with 10 positions matching TRBD2. Germline V lookup: CDR1 LGHNA, CDR2 YSLEER. V was pared by 3 bases and J by 4 bases, with 7 bases of the junction left unmatched. The CDR3 covers 16 residues. CDR3 DNA sequence: TGCGCCAGCAGCCATAGCGGGAGGACCGGTCCAGATACGCAGTATTTT. Protein: CASSHSGRTGPDTQYF.

Many counts were recorded for this clonotype. The chain uses TRBV4-2 and TRBJ2-2; tentatively, D is TRBD1 (6 bases). The CDR3 loop spans 15 amino acids. CDR1 and CDR2 (germline): LGHNA, YNFKEQ. Trimming cost V 4 bases and J 6 bases, with 15 bases left between them. The CDR3 loop reads CASSPYKDSPGELFF. In DNA, the CDR3 is TGTGCCAGCAGCCCCTACAAGGACAGTCCCGGGGAGCTGTTTTTT.